This TCR beta chain was recorded in a study of blood T cells in healthy people across ages. For the study at large: With template switching, about one barcoded beta molecule was captured per two T cells.

Findings of the study overall: Estimates drawn from one million T cells were deemed to understate diversity. The lack of PBMC sorting stopped any conclusive naive versus antigen-experienced comparison.

For the second PCR, which ran for about 7 to 11 cycles, a sample-barcoded 5' primer and a J-beta primer mix were used. MiXCR was run by TCRdb on the 5' RACE reads, yielding one entry per CDR3 protein. The sample has roughly 680,000 distinct CDR3 sequences, roughly 49% seen once. The table lists this clonotype with a few counts. Its antigen is unidentified. This TCR was recovered from a woman in her fifties or sixties in good health. What was sequenced was blood.

CDR3 sequence: CSAREQPNSNQPQHF. Written as DNA, the CDR3 is TGCAGTGCTAGGGAACAGCCAAATAGCAATCAGCCCCAGCATTTT. The rearrangement links TRBV20-1 to TRBJ1-5; D gene unclear. The germline CDR1 and CDR2 sequences are DFQATT and SNEGSKA (reference sequence). The CDR3 length is 15 residues. Trimming removed 3 bases from V and 0 bases from J, with 12 bases in between.